This TCR beta chain was identified during a study of cytomegalovirus exposure and HLA in healthy donors. Trimming stripped 0 bases from V and 0 bases from J, with 13 bases between. From germline, CDR1 is SGHRS and CDR2 YFSETQ. The CDR3 contains 17 residues. The PCR was carried out with 60 Vbeta primers and 13 Jbeta primers. Profiling relied on immunoSEQ multiplex PCR, and the TCRdb table lists in-frame clones only, not all of them. With some 200,000 clones in the sample, the ten largest clones hold about 6.5%. The sequence was obtained from a young man in good health and CMV-seronegative. Sequenced: PBMCs. This rearrangement joins TRBV5-1 to TRBJ1-3, with D possibly matching TRBD1 (5 bases). The CDR3 here is CASSLADIGVSGNTIYF. The CDR3, as DNA: TGCGCCAGCAGCTTGGCGGACATCGGAGTCTCTGGAAACACCATATATTTT.